The 28 T cell receptor beta chains listed next were all sequenced from one sample in a study of T-cell memory formation after mild COVID-19. TCRdb ran MiXCR on the 5' RACE reads and lists one entry per CDR3 protein. The sample holds around 340,000 distinct CDR3 sequences; under 15% are singletons and the top ten take about a fifth. Sequencing used PBMCs or a T cell subset sorted from them (not recorded which). Every receptor here comes from a man between 18 and 29 years old who had mild COVID-19 (a few samples of this study predate the infection). Cell type and time point are not known.

This clonotype appeared a few times. This chain connects TRBV9 to TRBJ2-5, with D perhaps TRBD1 (5 bases). The V end lost 4 bases, the J end lost 5 bases, and 18 bases lay between the germline ends. Germline values: CDR1 SGDLS, CDR2 YYNGEE. The CDR3 extends over 15 amino acids. The CDR3 reads CASSPETELWETQYF. For the CDR3, the DNA is TGTGCCAGCAGCCCCGAGACAGAGCTATGGGAGACCCAGTACTTC.

V usage is TRBV12-3 or TRBV12-4 and J usage is TRBJ2-7; 7 bases align to TRBD2. The CDR3 spans 14 residues. V lost 6 bases, J lost 0 bases, and 5 bases stayed unmatched. CDR3 in amino acids: CASSPQRGSYEQYF. The CDR3, as DNA: TGTGCCAGCAGCCCCCAGCGGGGCTCCTACGAGCAGTACTTC.

V gene TRBV2 combines with J gene TRBJ2-4; D remains ambiguous. Germline CDR1 is SNHLY and CDR2 is FYNNEI. The CDR3 totals 13 residues. The V end lost 7 bases, the J end lost 5 bases, and 12 bases lay between the germline ends. CDR3 DNA: TGTGCCAGCAAGAGTGGTAGCCAAAACATTCAGTACTTC. It encodes CASKSGSQNIQYF.

V and J are TRBV5-1 and TRBJ2-5; D possibly corresponds to TRBD2 (5 bases). Germline CDR1 reads SGHRS; CDR2 reads YFSETQ. V was pared by 4 bases and J by 3 bases, with 10 bases between. The CDR3 extends over 13 amino acids. CDR3 DNA sequence: TGCGCCAGCAGCCTAGGGAGTAAAGAGACCCAGTACTTC. Protein product: CASSLGSKETQYF.

The CDR3 DNA reads as TGTGCCAGCAGCCCCTGGGGGAGCGGGGGGCACCAAGAGACCCAGTACTTC. It specifies CASSPWGSGGHQETQYF. The gene calls are TRBV9 and TRBJ2-5; 9 bases are shared with TRBD2. Per the germline V gene, CDR1 is SGDLS and CDR2 is YYNGEE. Trimming cost V 4 bases and J 0 bases; bases outside gene matches: 10. This CDR3 comprises 17 residues.

Many counts were recorded for this clonotype. This sequence joins TRBV20-1 and TRBJ1-5; no firm D call. The CDR3 runs to 15 residues. The germline V and J ends were trimmed by 3 bases and 11 bases, with 23 bases remaining between them. Germline V gene data show CDR1 as DFQATT and CDR2 as SNEGSKA (reference sequence). The CDR3 DNA is TGCAGTGCTAGCCCCGGTGAGGGCCCCTATCATTCCCAGCATTTT. This gives the protein CSASPGEGPYHSQHF.

This clonotype has just a few counts. The rearrangement joins TRBV7-2 to TRBJ2-5; 9 bases match TRBD1. This CDR3 comprises 13 residues. From germline, CDR1 is SGHTA and CDR2 FQGNSA. The V and J ends lost 6 bases and 4 bases, in that order; junction bases with no gene match: 3. For the CDR3, the DNA is TGTGCCAGCAGGTTGACAGGGGGAGAGACCCAGTACTTC. This translates into CASRLTGGETQYF.

There are many counts of this clonotype. The V gene is TRBV12-3 or TRBV12-4, the J gene TRBJ2-5, with D maybe TRBD2 (6 bases). The CDR3 is 13 residues long. V lost 2 bases and J lost 7, with 11 bases in between. CDR3 sequence (DNA): TGTGCCAGCAGTTTACTTTTGGGGGGGACCCAGTACTTC. This codes for CASSLLLGGTQYF.

This clonotype was recorded many times. V usage is TRBV7-9 and J usage is TRBJ2-1; D unclear. The germline CDR1 and CDR2 sequences are SEHNR and FQNEAQ (reference sequence). This CDR3 region has 13 residues. V was pared by 5 bases and J by 7 bases, with 12 bases between. The DNA for the CDR3 is TGTGCCAGCAGCGTGGCCAGTGGGAATGAGCAGTTCTTC. Translation: CASSVASGNEQFF. The full variable domain, completed using reference TRBV7-9 and TRBJ2-1, is DTGVSQNPRHKITKRGQNVTFRCDPISEHNRLYWYRQTLGQGPEFLTYFQNEAQLEKSRLLSDRFSAERPKGSFSTLEIQRTEQGDSAMYLCASSVASGNEQFFGPGTRLTVL.

The CDR3 is CASSTTSGGAFSLFF. DNA for the CDR3: TGTGCCAGCAGCACAACTAGCGGGGGGGCCTTTAGTCTGTTCTTC. The V gene is TRBV7-3, the J gene TRBJ2-1; 13 nucleotides match TRBD2. CDR3 size: 15 residues. After removal of 5 bases from V and 15 bases from J, the junction contained 13 bases not matched to a gene. Germline V lookup: CDR1 SGHTA, CDR2 FQGTGA.

This clonotype has just a few counts. This rearrangement joins TRBV20-1 to TRBJ2-3, with D unclear. Trimming took 5 bases from V and 0 from J, leaving 3 bases between them. This CDR3 is built from 11 residues. The V gene's germline CDR1 is DFQATT and CDR2 SNEGSKA (reference sequence). The CDR3 loop is CSAGSTDTQYF. The CDR3 DNA reads TGCAGTGCTGGAAGCACAGATACGCAGTATTTT.

This clonotype was observed a few times. V usage is TRBV7-6 and J usage is TRBJ2-3; 14 nucleotides align to TRBD2. This CDR3 has 17 amino acids. From germline, CDR1 is SGHVS and CDR2 FNYEAQ. Germline trimming cut 5 bases from V and 3 bases from J; bases unmatched to any gene: 7. Here the CDR3 DNA reads TGTGCCAGCAGCCACGGGACTAGCGGGGGAGGGACAGATACGCAGTATTTT. The encoded protein is CASSHGTSGGGTDTQYF.

In this sample, this clonotype turned up a few times. The chain couples TRBV6-1 to TRBJ1-6, with D possibly matching TRBD1 (5 bases). V was cut by 3 bases and J by 9 bases, with 12 bases left in between. The germline V gene encodes CDR1 MNHNS and CDR2 SASEGT. The CDR3 contains 14 residues. As DNA, the CDR3 is TGTGCCAGCAGTGATGTGCGGGGCGGTTCACCCCTCCACTTT. This gives the protein CASSDVRGGSPLHF.

The chain has TRBV27 and TRBJ2-1; 13 positions match TRBD2. CDR3 length: 15 amino acids. Germline loops: CDR1 MNHEY, CDR2 SMNVEV (reference sequence). V dropped 4 bases and J dropped 10; count of bases not matched to a gene: 7. CDR3 residues: CASSSGTSGVGEQFF. CDR3 nucleotide sequence: TGTGCCAGCAGTTCGGGGACTAGCGGGGTAGGGGAGCAGTTCTTC.

This clonotype has only a few counts. This rearrangement joins TRBV5-1 to TRBJ2-1; a possible D gene is TRBD1 (6 bases). The CDR3 is made up of 14 amino acids. V was trimmed by 2 bases and J by 5 bases, leaving 11 bases between them. CDR1 and CDR2 (germline): SGHRS, YFSETQ. In DNA, the CDR3 is TGCGCCAGCAGCTTTCCACAGGGTCACAATGAGCAGTTCTTC. Its protein product is CASSFPQGHNEQFF.

This clonotype has a count of ten or more. The chain employs TRBV29-1 and TRBJ2-3; unclear D gene. Trimming removed 4 bases at V and 3 bases at J, with 2 bases between. Germline V gives CDR1 SQVTM, CDR2 ANQGSEA. The CDR3 loop spans 10 amino acids. The CDR3 spells CSVGTDTQYF. DNA of the CDR3: TGCAGCGTTGGGACAGATACGCAGTATTTT.

This clonotype was picked up a small number of times. The V gene is TRBV3-1, the J gene TRBJ2-7; 8 bases are a match to TRBD1. The V segment lost 5 bases and the J segment 2 bases; nucleotides outside the gene matches: 5. The V gene's germline CDR1 is LGHDT and CDR2 YNNKEL (reference sequence). This CDR3 has 14 residues. This CDR3 reads CASSSGTGPYEQYV. CDR3 in DNA: TGTGCCAGCAGCTCCGGGACAGGACCCTACGAGCAGTACGTC.

In its sample, this clonotype was seen a few times. This chain uses TRBV7-2 with TRBJ2-5, with D possibly matching TRBD1 (6 bases). The ends were cut back, 5 bases at V and 4 bases at J, with 11 bases in the middle. Germline V gives CDR1 SGHTA, CDR2 FQGNSA. The CDR3 has 13 residues. The CDR3 protein is CASSTGLGETQYF. The DNA for the CDR3 is TGTGCCAGCAGCACAGGGTTGGGAGAGACCCAGTACTTC. Full variable domain (remainder filled in from reference TRBV7-2 and TRBJ2-5): GAGVSQSPSNKVTEKGKDVELRCDPISGHTALYWYRQSLGQGLEFLIYFQGNSAPDKSGLPSDRFSAERTGGSVSTLTIQRTQQEDSAVYLCASSTGLGETQYFGPGTRLLVL.

The chain joins TRBV12-3 or TRBV12-4 to TRBJ2-5, with D possibly matching TRBD1 (6 bases). Trimming took 5 bases from V and 5 from J, leaving 15 bases between them. The CDR3 is made up of 14 amino acids. Here the CDR3 DNA reads TGTGCCAGCAGTCGTACAGGGCTGGGGGAGACCCAGTACTTC. Protein product: CASSRTGLGETQYF.

The V and J genes are TRBV7-9 and TRBJ2-5; perhaps D is TRBD1 or TRBD2 (6 bases each). V lost 5 bases and J 4 bases, leaving 17 bases between the germline ends. Germline V CDR1 and CDR2: SEHNR, FQNEAQ (reference sequence). The CDR3 runs 15 residues. The CDR3 is CASSRLWGRGETQYF. The CDR3 DNA reads TGTGCCAGCAGCCGCCTTTGGGGGCGGGGAGAGACCCAGTACTTC.

A few counts support this clonotype. This chain joins TRBV3-1 and TRBJ2-7; TRBD2 is a possible D gene (5 bases). Per the germline V gene, CDR1 is LGHDT and CDR2 is YNNKEL (reference sequence). V lost 0 bases and J 0 bases, leaving 9 bases between the germline ends. This CDR3 is 15 amino acids long. The CDR3 DNA reads TGTGCCAGCAGCCAAGATAGCGCCCCCTCCTACGAGCAGTACTTC. Translation gives CASSQDSAPSYEQYF.

This clonotype appeared a few times. This chain joins TRBV7-8 and TRBJ1-5; D is uncertain. Germline-derived CDR1 and CDR2 are SGHVS and FQNEAQ. This CDR3 contains 13 residues. V was cut by 0 bases and J by 6 bases, with 6 bases left in between. The CDR3 spells CASSLAASQPQHF. CDR3 coding DNA: TGTGCCAGCAGCTTAGCAGCGTCTCAGCCCCAGCATTTT.

This rearrangement joins TRBV6-5 to TRBJ2-3; 8 bases match TRBD1. This CDR3 is 15 amino acids long. J lost 3 bases, V lost 6 bases, and 8 bases had no gene match. Germline CDR1 MNHEY, CDR2 SVGAGI. The CDR3 DNA is TGTGCCAGCAGGTCGACAGGGGATGGTACAGATACGCAGTATTTT. It is translated as CASRSTGDGTDTQYF.

The rearrangement joins TRBV5-1 to TRBJ1-1; a weak D match, TRBD1 (6 bases). Trimming removed 7 bases from V and 6 bases from J, with 19 bases in between. CDR3 size: 14 residues. Germline CDR1 is SGHRS and CDR2 is YFSETQ. DNA of the CDR3: TGCGCCAGCGGCCTTGGGGGCGAGGGTTCTGAAGCTTTCTTT. Encoded protein: CASGLGGEGSEAFF.

In this sample, this clonotype turned up a few times. The V call is TRBV12-3 or TRBV12-4, the J call TRBJ1-1, with D perhaps matching TRBD1 (5 bases). Trimming took 3 bases from V and 2 from J, leaving 13 bases between them. The CDR3 has 15 amino acids. CDR3 residues: CASSFSRAGNTEAFF. CDR3 nucleotide sequence: TGTGCCAGCAGTTTCAGCAGGGCCGGAAACACTGAAGCTTTCTTT.

Ten or more counts support this clonotype. The V and J genes are TRBV7-8 and TRBJ2-2, with 9 bases aligning to TRBD1. Germline V gene lookup returns CDR1 SGHVS and CDR2 FQNEAQ. J gave up 8 bases and V 5 bases, and 9 bases lay outside the gene matches. CDR3 length equals 15 residues. CDR3 bases: TGTGCCAGCAGCACCGGGGACAGGGTCTGGGGGGAGCTGTTTTTT. Its translation: CASSTGDRVWGELFF.

This clonotype was counted ten times or more. The genes are TRBV20-1 and TRBJ2-1; D is unresolved. The CDR3 spans 12 residues. Trimming stripped 5 bases from V and 7 bases from J, with 12 bases between. Germline CDR1 is DFQATT and CDR2 is SNEGSKA (reference sequence). CDR3 sequence: CSAPRSDNEQFF. Written as DNA, the CDR3 is TGCAGTGCTCCTAGGTCGGATAATGAGCAGTTCTTC.

This sequence joins TRBV5-1 and TRBJ1-1; D call uncertain. There are 16 residues in the CDR3. The germline CDR1 and CDR2 sequences are SGHRS and YFSETQ. The V gene lost 0 bases and the J gene lost 6 bases, with 18 bases spanning the gap. This CDR3 is CASSLGLSPETAEAFF. CDR3 in DNA: TGCGCCAGCAGCTTGGGACTGTCCCCGGAAACCGCTGAAGCTTTCTTT.